The next 3 T cell receptor beta chains were all read from a single sample in a study of CD8 T cells in ankylosing spondylitis. Using its own MiXCR run on the 5' RACE reads, TCRdb lists one record per CDR3 protein. The data hold approximately 220,000 distinct CDR3 sequences, with roughly 25% observed a single time. Sequencing was done on a sample of blood, either unsorted or a sorted T cell fraction (not recorded which). The receptor source for this set is a male donor with ankylosing spondylitis or in good health (not recorded which).

This clonotype was recorded a few times. The chain combines TRBV29-1 with TRBJ1-1; D is perhaps TRBD1 (6 bases). Germline CDR1 and CDR2: SQVTM and ANQGSEA. The CDR3 is 12 residues long. With 4 bases removed from V and 3 bases from J, the gap between germline ends came to 9 bases. CDR3 sequence: CSVGRGYTEAFF. The CDR3 nucleotides are TGCAGCGTTGGCAGGGGCTACACTGAAGCTTTCTTT.

The genes are TRBV11-3 and TRBJ2-1, with D perhaps given as TRBD1 or TRBD2 (5 bases each). This CDR3 has 15 amino acids. Trimming removed 0 bases at V and 7 bases at J, with 13 bases between. CDR1 and CDR2 (germline): SGHNT, YENEEA. The CDR3 DNA sequence: TGTGCCAGCAGCTTAGATGGGGCCGGCGGGAATGAGCAGTTCTTC. It encodes CASSLDGAGGNEQFF.

The gene calls are TRBV6-1 and TRBJ2-5; 12 bases are shared with TRBD2. The CDR3 has 16 amino acids. With 3 bases clipped from V and 2 bases from J, the junction kept 4 bases outside the gene matches. Per germline, CDR1 MNHNS and CDR2 SASEGT. As DNA, the CDR3 is TGTGCCAGCAGTGATCTAGGACTAGCGGGACAAGAGACCCAGTACTTC. Its protein is CASSDLGLAGQETQYF.